The rows below give T cell receptor beta chains drawn from one sample of a study of regulatory T cells in long-lasting Graves disease. TCRdb re-called the multiplex PCR reads through MiXCR, storing one row per CDR3 protein. The data show around 500,000 distinct CDR3 sequences, roughly 16% seen once. The data were also submitted as part of a second study, on T cells in Graves' hyperthyroidism and ophthalmopathy.

The specimen comprised peripheral blood mononuclear cells (PBMCs), sampled at new diagnosis, from a patient treated with antithyroid drugs. These receptor sequences come from a middle-aged woman with Graves disease. The CDR3 runs from the conserved cysteine through the conserved F or W. Each record gives: V gene, D gene, clone size, J gene, CDR3 DNA, CDR3 protein. A D gene is named only where the DNA matches it firmly. Only some rows state a clone size, as once, few, many or a class for expanded clones.

TRBV5-1	NA	NA	TRBJ2-1	TGCGCCAGCAGCCCCCCGCTCTCGGGCTACAATGAGCAGTTCTTC	CASSPPLSGYNEQFF
TRBV11-3	TRBD2	many	TRBJ2-3	TGTGCCAGCAGCGTTACACTAGCGGGGGGCACAGATACGCAGTATTTT	CASSVTLAGGTDTQYF
TRBV18	NA	NA	TRBJ2-7	TGTGCCAGCTCCCCGGGGGACGGAGTGGTTTACGAGCAGTACTTC	CASSPGDGVVYEQYF
TRBV5-1	TRBD2	NA	TRBJ2-5	TGTGCCAGCAGCCTCCGGGGGGGTGGAGAGACCCAGTACTTC	CASSLRGGGETQYF
TRBV4-1	NA	many	TRBJ2-7	TGTGCCAGCAGTGGACTGCACTCCTACGAGCAGTACTTC	CASSGLHSYEQYF
TRBV3-1	TRBD1	many	TRBJ2-1	TGTGCCAGCAGGCCCGGGACAGGGGGCTTCAATGAGCAGTTCTTC	CASRPGTGGFNEQFF
TRBV11-2	TRBD2	many	TRBJ2-7	TGTGCCAGCGGTCTGACGGGGGGAATCTACGAGCAGTACTTC	CASGLTGGIYEQYF
TRBV19	TRBD2	NA	TRBJ2-1	TGTGCCAGTAGTATTAGGGGGGGACTAGCGAATGAGCAGTTCTTC	CASSIRGGLANEQFF
TRBV5-6	NA	NA	TRBJ1-2	TGTGCCAGCAGCTTGAGGGCGAGGCCAGACGGCTACACCTTC	CASSLRARPDGYTF
TRBV11-2	TRBD2	NA	TRBJ2-5	TGTGCCAGCAGCTTAGAGGTAGCGGGGGGTGGAGAGACCCAGTACTTC	CASSLEVAGGGETQYF
TRBV9	NA	many	TRBJ2-5	TGTGCCAGCAGCGTAGAAACTAGCCAAGAGACCCAGTACTTC	CASSVETSQETQYF
TRBV5-1	NA	NA	TRBJ2-7	TGCGCCAGCAGGCGGGCAGGGGAGGCGTACGAGCAGTACTTC	CASRRAGEAYEQYF
TRBV5-1	TRBD2	NA	TRBJ2-1	TGCGCCAGCAGCTTGGCGTTAGCGGGGTCCGCAACCTACAATGAGCAGTTCTTC	CASSLALAGSATYNEQFF
TRBV12-3/TRBV12-4	NA	many	TRBJ1-2	TGTGCCAGCAGTTTGGTTCGTGGGGGCCTGAATGGCTACACCTTC	CASSLVRGGLNGYTF
TRBV10-3	TRBD1	few	TRBJ1-6	TGTGCCATCACCGGGACAGGGAGCTCCTATAATTCACCCCTCCACTTT	CAITGTGSSYNSPLHF
TRBV12-3/TRBV12-4	TRBD1	NA	TRBJ1-6	TGTGCCAGCAGTTTACCCGGGACAGGGGGGAATTCACCCCTCCACTTT	CASSLPGTGGNSPLHF
TRBV4-1	TRBD1	NA	TRBJ1-1	TGCGCCAGCAGAACCGCACAGGGACAGGTCGCGCCTGAAGCTTTCTTT	CASRTAQGQVAPEAFF
TRBV10-3	NA	many	TRBJ2-7	TGTGCCATCAGTGAGCAGGGGGCGCCTGGACTAGCTTCCTACGAGCAGTACTTC	CAISEQGAPGLASYEQYF
TRBV12-5	TRBD1	NA	TRBJ1-2	TGTGCTAGTGGTTTGGTCCCGTTAGGCAGGGGGGCGTTTAACTATGGCTACACCTTC	CASGLVPLGRGAFNYGYTF
TRBV3-1	NA	many	TRBJ1-2	TGTGCCAGCAGTTCGAGGGAAAACTATGGCTACACCTTC	CASSSRENYGYTF
TRBV5-5	NA	few	TRBJ1-2	TGTGCCAGCGGCTTGCTTAACAGTCACGGCTACACCTTC	CASGLLNSHGYTF
TRBV20-1	TRBD2	NA	TRBJ2-1	TGCAGTGCTAGAGATGGGAGCGGGGGGCGATACAATGAGCAGTTCTTC	CSARDGSGGRYNEQFF
TRBV3-1	NA	many	TRBJ1-2	TGTGCCAGCAGCCAACAACCATCCATTTACTATGGCTACACCTTC	CASSQQPSIYYGYTF
TRBV6-1	NA	many	TRBJ1-2	TGTGCCAGCAGGGGGCCCAAGGAAGGCTACACCTTC	CASRGPKEGYTF
TRBV30	TRBD2	NA	TRBJ2-5	TGTGCCAGTAGTACGGCGGGGGGACTAGCAGTGGAGACCCAGTACTTC	CASSTAGGLAVETQYF
TRBV7-8	TRBD2	few	TRBJ2-2	TGTGCCAGCAGCTTAGTACACGGGGGGGAGAACACCGGGGAGCTGTTTTTT	CASSLVHGGENTGELFF
TRBV6-9	TRBD2	NA	TRBJ2-7	TGTGCCAGCAGTTACTACCTCCTAGCGGGGGGGCGAAGCGACGAGCAGTACTTC	CASSYYLLAGGRSDEQYF
TRBV5-1	NA	few	TRBJ2-5	TGCGCCAGCAGCTCTTTAGGACGGAGAGAAGAGACCCAGTACTTC	CASSSLGRREETQYF
TRBV11-2	NA	many	TRBJ2-1	TGTGCCAGCAGTTGGGGCAATGAGCAGTTCTTC	CASSWGNEQFF
TRBV3-1	NA	few	TRBJ1-6	TGTGCCAGCAGCCAAGATCTTGCGGGGGCGAATTCACCCCTCCACTTT	CASSQDLAGANSPLHF
TRBV5-1	NA	NA	TRBJ1-4	TGCGCCAGCAGCTTGGATCAGTCAAATGAAAAACTGTTTTTT	CASSLDQSNEKLFF
TRBV30	NA	many	TRBJ1-1	TGTGCCTGGACCGGGACGGGCGGGACTGAAGCTTTCTTT	CAWTGTGGTEAFF
TRBV19	TRBD2	NA	TRBJ2-2	TGTGCCAGTAGTATAGTCGGACAGCCGGGAGGGACCGGGGAGCTGTTTTTT	CASSIVGQPGGTGELFF
TRBV12-3/TRBV12-4	TRBD1	NA	TRBJ1-5	TGTGCCAGCAGTTTTGGGGGGACAGCTAATCAGCCCCAGCATTTT	CASSFGGTANQPQHF
TRBV28	TRBD1	many	TRBJ2-3	TGTGCCAGCAGGACGGACAGGGGAGGAAGGGGGGGAACAGATACGCAGTATTTT	CASRTDRGGRGGTDTQYF
TRBV20-1	NA	many	TRBJ2-5	TGCAGTGCTAGAGATCAGAGGGAGACCCAGTACTTC	CSARDQRETQYF
TRBV25-1	TRBD1	few	TRBJ2-2	TGTGCCAGCCTGGGACAGCCGAACACCGGGGAGCTGTTTTTT	CASLGQPNTGELFF
TRBV12-3/TRBV12-4	TRBD1	few	TRBJ2-7	TGTGCCAGCAGTACAGGGGTAGTCTACGAGCAGTACTTC	CASSTGVVYEQYF